This T cell receptor beta chain is from a study of blood T cell repertoires in COVID-19. Study at large: COVID-19 samples, acute and convalescent, were from the United States, Italy and Spain. T cells, B-cell-depleted T cells, or PBMCs supplied cDNA or gDNA.

As originally analysed: Amplified reference gene primers provided the basis for estimating nucleated cell counts. TCRdb's copy holds only in-frame clones and misses some; the assay was immunoSEQ multiplex PCR. The DNA gave D and trimming, while V, J and clone size come from that table. The sample holds hundreds of thousands of clones, 88% seen once. This CDR3 has 13 residues. Looked up from germline, CDR1 is SEHNR and CDR2 is FQNEAQ (reference sequence). Trimming left V 5 bases short and J 4 bases short, with 11 bases between. The count of this clone is one. The chain couples TRBV7-9 to TRBJ1-2; TRBD1 might be the D (5 bases). This TCR derives from a human donor in a cohort sampled during active COVID-19. The sequencing sample was made of peripheral blood. CDR3 DNA sequence: TGTGCCAGCAGCCCGGAGGGGAGCTATGGCTACACCTTC. Protein product: CASSPEGSYGYTF.